Listed below are T cell receptor beta chains from one sample, sequenced in a study of blood T cell repertoires in COVID-19. Sequenced by immunoSEQ multiplex PCR; TCRdb stores in-frame clones only, minus some. This table has roughly 280,000 clones, 91% appearing once. The sequencing input was PBMCs or T cells enriched from blood (not recorded which). The receptor set was obtained from a man aged 35 to 55 who had been exposed to COVID-19. The CDR3 runs from the conserved cysteine through the conserved F or W. The D gene is left open where the match is weak. A clone size is listed for some rows: how often the clone was seen (once, few, many), or a class if it is expanded.

V gene: TRBV12-5; clone size: NA; D gene: NA; J gene: TRBJ2-1; CDR3 length: 14; CDR3 DNA: TGTGCTAGTGGCCCTCCTTGGGGCGGGGATGAGCAGTTCTTC; CDR3 protein: CASGPPWGGDEQFF
V gene: TRBV7-2; clone size: NA; D gene: NA; J gene: TRBJ2-7; CDR3 length: 13; CDR3 DNA: TGTGCCAGCAGCTCCACAGGGTTCTACGAGCAGTACTTC; CDR3 protein: CASSSTGFYEQYF
V gene: TRBV6-1; clone size: NA; D gene: NA; J gene: TRBJ1-5; CDR3 length: 15; CDR3 DNA: TGTGCCAGCAGTGACAGGGTACAGGGCGCTCAGCCCCAGCATTTT; CDR3 protein: CASSDRVQGAQPQHF
V gene: TRBV19; clone size: NA; D gene: TRBD1; J gene: TRBJ2-2; CDR3 length: 14; CDR3 DNA: TGTGCCAGTAGAGACAGGGGAAACACCGGGGAGCTGTTTTTT; CDR3 protein: CASRDRGNTGELFF
V gene: TRBV28; clone size: NA; D gene: TRBD2; J gene: TRBJ2-3; CDR3 length: 14; CDR3 DNA: TGTGCCAGCAGTCCAGCGGGAGGCACAGATACGCAGTATTTT; CDR3 protein: CASSPAGGTDTQYF
V gene: TRBV5-1; clone size: NA; D gene: TRBD2; J gene: TRBJ2-1; CDR3 length: 14; CDR3 DNA: TGCGCCAGCAGCTTGGTGGGAGGGAGCGATGAGCAGTTCTTC; CDR3 protein: CASSLVGGSDEQFF
V gene: TRBV27; clone size: NA; D gene: NA; J gene: TRBJ2-5; CDR3 length: 13; CDR3 DNA: TGTGCCAGCAGTGGACAGCTAAGGGAGACCCAGTACTTC; CDR3 protein: CASSGQLRETQYF
V gene: TRBV28; clone size: once; D gene: NA; J gene: TRBJ2-7; CDR3 length: 16; CDR3 DNA: TGTGCCAGCAGGTCCGACACAGGGCCTGAGACCTACGAGCAGTACTTC; CDR3 protein: CASRSDTGPETYEQYF
V gene: TRBV3-1/TRBV3-2; clone size: once; D gene: TRBD2; J gene: TRBJ2-2; CDR3 length: 18; CDR3 DNA: TGTGCCAGCAGCCAAACCGTCGCGTCTAGCGGGAGTTTATGGGAGCTGTTTTTT; CDR3 protein: CASSQTVASSGSLWELFF
V gene: TRBV2; clone size: NA; D gene: NA; J gene: TRBJ1-4; CDR3 length: 13; CDR3 DNA: TGTGCCAGCAGGTCTGCAACTAATGAAAAACTGTTTTTT; CDR3 protein: CASRSATNEKLFF
V gene: TRBV7-6; clone size: NA; D gene: NA; J gene: TRBJ2-7; CDR3 length: 15; CDR3 DNA: TGTGCCAGCAGCTTAGAAGCTACCAAATCCTACGAGCAGTACTTC; CDR3 protein: CASSLEATKSYEQYF
V gene: TRBV7-2; clone size: once; D gene: NA; J gene: TRBJ2-5; CDR3 length: 13; CDR3 DNA: TGTGCCAGCAGCAAATACTTCGAAGAGACCCAGTACTTC; CDR3 protein: CASSKYFEETQYF
V gene: TRBV6-2/TRBV6-3; clone size: few; D gene: NA; J gene: TRBJ1-5; CDR3 length: 18; CDR3 DNA: TGTGCCAGCAGTTACCCATCGGACAGATTTGTGACCAATCAGCCCCAGCATTTT; CDR3 protein: CASSYPSDRFVTNQPQHF
V gene: TRBV21-1; clone size: NA; D gene: NA; J gene: TRBJ2-7; CDR3 length: 15; CDR3 DNA: TGTGCCAGCCGAACCGGGACTCTTCCCTACTACGAGCAGTACTTC; CDR3 protein: CASRTGTLPYYEQYF
V gene: TRBV28; clone size: NA; D gene: TRBD2; J gene: TRBJ2-1; CDR3 length: 15; CDR3 DNA: TGTGCCAGCTGTATAGCGGGAGCCTCCTACAATGAGCAGTTCTTC; CDR3 protein: CASCIAGASYNEQFF
V gene: TRBV19; clone size: NA; D gene: NA; J gene: TRBJ1-1; CDR3 length: 13; CDR3 DNA: TGTGCCAGTACCCCGAGTTACGGGTCTGAAGCTTTCTTT; CDR3 protein: CASTPSYGSEAFF
V gene: TRBV7-7; clone size: NA; D gene: TRBD1; J gene: TRBJ2-2; CDR3 length: 14; CDR3 DNA: TGTGCCAGCAGATTGACAGGGGAGGTCGGGGAGCTGTTTTTT; CDR3 protein: CASRLTGEVGELFF
V gene: TRBV19; clone size: NA; D gene: NA; J gene: TRBJ2-2; CDR3 length: 13; CDR3 DNA: TGTGCCAGTAGGCTAGGTGGTACCGGGGAGCTGTTTTTT; CDR3 protein: CASRLGGTGELFF
V gene: TRBV7-2; clone size: NA; D gene: NA; J gene: TRBJ2-3; CDR3 length: 13; CDR3 DNA: TGTGCCAGCAGCTCCTACTCCACAGATACGCAGTATTTT; CDR3 protein: CASSSYSTDTQYF
V gene: TRBV30; clone size: NA; D gene: TRBD2; J gene: TRBJ2-7; CDR3 length: 15; CDR3 DNA: TGTGCCTGGAGTGTCTCTGGGACTATGGGCCACGAGCAGTACTTC; CDR3 protein: CAWSVSGTMGHEQYF
V gene: TRBV15; clone size: NA; D gene: NA; J gene: TRBJ1-5; CDR3 length: 15; CDR3 DNA: TGTGCCACCAGCAGAGGAGTCGGAGCTGTTCAGCCCCAGCATTTT; CDR3 protein: CATSRGVGAVQPQHF
V gene: TRBV29-1; clone size: NA; D gene: NA; J gene: TRBJ2-1; CDR3 length: 16; CDR3 DNA: TGCAGCGTTGAGAGCCTGTCCCGGTTCTCCTACAATGAGCAGTTCTTC; CDR3 protein: CSVESLSRFSYNEQFF
V gene: TRBV29-1; clone size: once; D gene: TRBD2; J gene: TRBJ2-7; CDR3 length: 13; CDR3 DNA: TGCAGCGTCGACGGGACTAGAGGATTAGAGCAGTACTTC; CDR3 protein: CSVDGTRGLEQYF
V gene: TRBV6-5; clone size: NA; D gene: NA; J gene: TRBJ1-4; CDR3 length: 14; CDR3 DNA: TGTGCCAGCACCTCACAGGGCACCAATGAAAAACTGTTTTTT; CDR3 protein: CASTSQGTNEKLFF
V gene: TRBV19; clone size: once; D gene: NA; J gene: TRBJ1-5; CDR3 length: 15; CDR3 DNA: TGTGCCAGTAGTAGTACAGGGTCCCCTAGTCAGCCCCAGCATTTT; CDR3 protein: CASSSTGSPSQPQHF
V gene: TRBV9; clone size: NA; D gene: TRBD1; J gene: TRBJ2-7; CDR3 length: 13; CDR3 DNA: TGTGCCAGCAGTGGGGACAGCAGTGACGAGCAGTACTTC; CDR3 protein: CASSGDSSDEQYF
V gene: TRBV28; clone size: NA; D gene: TRBD1; J gene: TRBJ1-6; CDR3 length: 15; CDR3 DNA: TGTGCCAGCAGCAGAGACAGGGGTGTGAATTCACCCCTCCACTTT; CDR3 protein: CASSRDRGVNSPLHF
V gene: TRBV11-2; clone size: NA; D gene: TRBD2; J gene: TRBJ2-1; CDR3 length: 16; CDR3 DNA: TGTGCCAGCAGCTCTCCTTTAGCGGGAACGAGGAATGAGCAGTTCTTC; CDR3 protein: CASSSPLAGTRNEQFF